The sample holds a few counts of the clone carrying this T cell receptor (beta chain). Its antigen remains unidentified. The J segment lost 0 bases and the V segment lost 2 bases, leaving 2 bases of the junction unmatched. The CDR3 consists of 15 residues. Per germline, CDR1 SGHNT and CDR2 YYREEE (reference sequence). The record originates from a study of T cell repertoires in cytomegalovirus infection. Turning to the study itself: The public TCR beta signatures pointed to both CMV infection and matching HLA type. Notes on the study in general: Public TCR beta family frequency separated CMV-and-HLA carriers, including in an independent cohort. There were HLA-C-restricted CMV-specific TCR beta clonotypes dominating the ex vivo response.

TCRdb re-called the reads through MiXCR, storing one row per CDR3 protein. The repertoire has 510,000 or so distinct CDR3 sequences, 26% of them found once; the top ten carry roughly an eighth. Sequencing used PBMCs. The chain uses TRBV5-4 and TRBJ2-3, with 8 bases matching TRBD2. The TCR comes from a human donor in good health (CMV status not recorded). Some clones in this sample may be carry-over from other donors' samples. The CDR3, as DNA: TGTGCCAGCAGCTTCTCTAGCGGGAGCACAGATACGCAGTATTTT. Translation: CASSFSSGSTDTQYF.